This TCR beta chain is drawn from a study of blood T cells in healthy people across ages. A sample-barcoded 5' primer and a J-beta primer mix were used in a second PCR of about 6 to 12 cycles. Researchers report that each sample yielded at least 2.5 million CDR3-containing paired-end reads. A single record per CDR3 protein comes from TCRdb applying MiXCR to the 5' RACE reads. Here the sample spans 1.5 million to 2 million distinct CDR3 sequences, over 25% being singletons. About this clonotype: Just one base apart from a much larger clone, this may be a read error.

The germline CDR1 and CDR2 sequences are DFQATT and SNEGSKA (reference sequence). There are 13 residues in the CDR3. The V gene is TRBV20-1, the J gene TRBJ1-2; weak D call: TRBD1 (5 bases). The sample consisted of blood. This TCR came from a woman aged 25 to 39 in good health. The CDR3 spells CSALRDGNYDYTF. The CDR3 DNA reads as TGCAGTGCGCTCCGGGACGGCAACTATGACTACACCTTC.